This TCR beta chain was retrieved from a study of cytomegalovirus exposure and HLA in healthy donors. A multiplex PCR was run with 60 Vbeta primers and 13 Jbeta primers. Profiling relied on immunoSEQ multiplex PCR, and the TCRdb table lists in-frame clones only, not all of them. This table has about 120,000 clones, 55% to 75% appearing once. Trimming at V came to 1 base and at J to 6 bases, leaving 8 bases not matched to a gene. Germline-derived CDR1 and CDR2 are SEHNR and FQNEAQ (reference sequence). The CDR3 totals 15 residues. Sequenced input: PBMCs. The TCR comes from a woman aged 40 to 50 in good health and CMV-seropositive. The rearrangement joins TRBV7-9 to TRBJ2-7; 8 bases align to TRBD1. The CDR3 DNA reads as TGTGCCAGCAGCTTAGGCTGGACAGGGTCAAGCGAGCAGTACTTC. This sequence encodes CASSLGWTGSSEQYF. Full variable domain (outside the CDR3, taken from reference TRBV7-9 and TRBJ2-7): DTGVSQNPRHKITKRGQNVTFRCDPISEHNRLYWYRQTLGQGPEFLTYFQNEAQLEKSRLLSDRFSAERPKGSFSTLEIQRTEQGDSAMYLCASSLGWTGSSEQYFGPGTRLTVT.